These 14 T cell receptor beta chains originate from one sample sequenced in a study of blood T cell repertoires in COVID-19. Assay used: immunoSEQ multiplex PCR; TCRdb lists only in-frame clones, some missing. The table includes about 110,000 clones, 76% detected once. The sample was peripheral blood. The source is a man of 80 years or more with COVID-19, enrolled during active disease.

This clone was picked up a small number of times. The chain recombines TRBV18 with TRBJ2-1; TRBD2 matches at 10 bases. CDR1 is KGHSH and CDR2 is LQKENI in the germline V gene. Germline trimming cut 1 base from V and 9 bases from J; bases unmatched to any gene: 9. CDR3 size: 16 residues. In nucleotides, the CDR3 is TGTGCCAGCTCACCACGGACTAGCGGAGAGGGTATTGAGCAGTTCTTC. It is translated as CASSPRTSGEGIEQFF.

The rearrangement joins TRBV19 to TRBJ1-1; TRBD1 matches at 11 bases. CDR3 length: 15 residues. J was trimmed by 0 bases and V by 4 bases; bases with no gene match: 1. Looked up from germline, CDR1 is LNHDA and CDR2 is SQIVND (reference sequence). The CDR3 DNA follows: TGTGCCAGTAGTAAGGGACAGGGGGTGAACACTGAAGCTTTCTTT. Its protein product is CASSKGQGVNTEAFF.

DNA for the CDR3: TGCAGCGTTGAGGATGGGAGTACAGCCAAAAACATTCAGTACTTC. It is translated as CSVEDGSTAKNIQYF. The chain links TRBV29-1 to TRBJ2-4; D is perhaps TRBD2 (5 bases). The CDR3 loop spans 15 amino acids. Looked up from germline, CDR1 is SQVTM and CDR2 is ANQGSEA. Trimming pared 3 bases from V and 0 bases from J, leaving 12 bases between.

This clone was seen more than once but under ten times. This sequence joins TRBV30 and TRBJ2-7; 7 bases match TRBD1. The CDR3 has 13 amino acids. The germline gives CDR1 GTSNPN, CDR2 SVGIG (reference sequence). Trimming took 2 bases from V and 3 from J; bases not matched to a gene: 4. The CDR3, as DNA: TGTGCCTGGAGTAGGCAGGGGGTCTACGAGCAGTACTTC. Encoded protein: CAWSRQGVYEQYF.

The count of this clone is one. J is TRBJ2-1 and V is TRBV4-3; 7 positions match TRBD2. CDR3 length: 18 amino acids. J gave up 5 bases and V 1 base, and 14 bases lay outside the gene matches. Germline V CDR1 and CDR2: LGHNA, YSLEER. CDR3 DNA sequence: TGCGCCAGCAGCCAAGTGGTAGGAGGCGGGAGTTCCCACAATGAGCAGTTCTTC. Translation gives CASSQVVGGGSSHNEQFF.

J is TRBJ1-6 and V is TRBV20-1; possibly TRBD1 for D (5 bases). Germline CDR1 reads DFQATT; CDR2 reads SNEGSKA (reference sequence). Trimming took 3 bases from V and 9 from J, leaving 15 bases between them. The CDR3 spans 14 residues. This chain's CDR3 is CSASHPGIISPLHF. The CDR3, as DNA: TGCAGTGCTAGTCATCCAGGGATAATTTCACCCCTCCACTTT.

The V and J genes are TRBV7-9 and TRBJ2-7; 8 bases line up with TRBD1. This CDR3 is 14 amino acids long. V dropped 3 bases and J dropped 4; count of bases not matched to a gene: 5. The germline CDR1 and CDR2 sequences are SEHNR and FQNEAQ (reference sequence). CDR3 amino acids: CASSFRQGRYEQYF. The CDR3 DNA reads as TGTGCCAGCAGCTTCCGACAGGGGCGATACGAGCAGTACTTC.

This chain joins TRBV28 and TRBJ2-5; TRBD2 aligns across 9 bases. Unmatched junction bases numbered 4, after V lost 4 bases and J lost 4 bases. Looked up from germline, CDR1 is MDHEN and CDR2 is SYDVKM. This CDR3 comprises 14 residues. As DNA, the CDR3 is TGTGCCAGCAGTTCGCGGGAGGGCCGAGAGACCCAGTACTTC. This gives the protein CASSSREGRETQYF.

The chain recombines TRBV6-5 with TRBJ2-1, with 12 bases that match TRBD2. V lost 6 bases to trimming and J lost 7 bases; unmatched junction nucleotides: 7. The CDR3 consists of 15 residues. The germline V gene encodes CDR1 MNHEY and CDR2 SVGAGI. The DNA of the CDR3 is TGTGCCAGCAGGCCTCTAGCGGGAGGGAGGAATGAGCAGTTCTTC. Translated, it gives CASRPLAGGRNEQFF.

This clone has only one observation. The chain joins TRBV27 to TRBJ2-2; 9 bases align to TRBD1. The CDR3 length is 19 residues. The V segment lost 3 bases and the J segment 7 bases; nucleotides outside the gene matches: 18. Germline CDR1 and CDR2: MNHEY and SMNVEV (reference sequence). In nucleotides, the CDR3 is TGTGCCAGCAGTTTCCGTCGTTGGGTACAGGGGGCGCAGAGCGGGGAGCTGTTTTTT. Its protein product is CASSFRRWVQGAQSGELFF.

J is TRBJ2-1 and V is TRBV7-8; a weak D match, TRBD2 (6 bases). Per the germline V gene, CDR1 is SGHVS and CDR2 is FQNEAQ. The germline V and J ends were trimmed by 4 bases and 9 bases, with 19 bases remaining between them. This CDR3 contains 15 residues. The CDR3 loop is CASSSRTANGGEQFF. The CDR3 coding sequence is TGTGCCAGCAGCTCCCGGACGGCTAACGGGGGTGAGCAGTTCTTC.

This clone came up once. The chain has TRBV7-8 and TRBJ2-3, with D unresolved. This CDR3 region has 14 residues. V was cut by 5 bases and J by 4 bases, with 13 bases left in between. The germline V gene has CDR1 SGHVS and CDR2 FQNEAQ. The CDR3 region has the DNA TGTGCCAGCAGCCCCCGGTCACTCGCAGATACGCAGTATTTT. Its protein product is CASSPRSLADTQYF.

This clone appeared many times. The V and J genes are TRBV6-5 and TRBJ2-1, with 7 bases that match TRBD1. Germline lookup yields CDR1 MNHEY and CDR2 SVGAGI. This CDR3 spans 12 amino acids. Trimming took 10 bases from V and 8 from J; bases not matched to a gene: 8. CDR3 nucleotide sequence: TGTGCCACCCTGTACAGGGGCGATGAGCAGTTCTTC. Translating it yields CATLYRGDEQFF.

The chain is built from TRBV5-1 and TRBJ1-5; tentative D call: TRBD1 (5 bases). This CDR3 region has 13 residues. The V end lost 2 bases, the J end lost 5 bases, and 8 bases lay between the germline ends. Per the germline V gene, CDR1 is SGHRS and CDR2 is YFSETQ. In DNA, the CDR3 is TGCGCCAGCAGCTTACAGGTAGATCAGCCCCAGCATTTT. It yields the protein CASSLQVDQPQHF.